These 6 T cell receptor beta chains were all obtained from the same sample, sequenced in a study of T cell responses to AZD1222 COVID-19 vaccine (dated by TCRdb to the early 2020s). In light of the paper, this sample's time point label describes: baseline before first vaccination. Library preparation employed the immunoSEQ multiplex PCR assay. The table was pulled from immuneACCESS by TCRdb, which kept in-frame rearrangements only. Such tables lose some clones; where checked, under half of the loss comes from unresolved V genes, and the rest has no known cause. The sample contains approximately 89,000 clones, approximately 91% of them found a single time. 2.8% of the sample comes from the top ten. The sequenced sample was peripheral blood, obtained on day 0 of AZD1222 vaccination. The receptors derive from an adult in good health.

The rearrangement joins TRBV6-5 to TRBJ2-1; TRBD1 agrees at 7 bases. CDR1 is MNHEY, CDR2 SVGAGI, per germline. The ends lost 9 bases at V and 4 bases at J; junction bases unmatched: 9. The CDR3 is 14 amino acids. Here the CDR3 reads CARPLGTVYNEQFF. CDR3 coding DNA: TGTGCCAGGCCTCTGGGGACAGTATACAATGAGCAGTTCTTC.

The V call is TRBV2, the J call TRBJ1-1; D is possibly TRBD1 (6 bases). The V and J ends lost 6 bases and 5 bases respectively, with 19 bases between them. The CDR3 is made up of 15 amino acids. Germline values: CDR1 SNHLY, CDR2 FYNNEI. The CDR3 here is CASRFQGRGETEAFF. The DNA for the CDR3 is TGTGCCAGCAGGTTCCAAGGCAGGGGAGAGACTGAAGCTTTCTTT. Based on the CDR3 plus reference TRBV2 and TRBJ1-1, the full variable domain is EPEVTQTPSHQVTQMGQEVILRCVPISNHLYFYWYRQILGQKVEFLVSFYNNEISEKSEIFDDQFSVERPDGSNFTLKIRSTKLEDSAMYFCASRFQGRGETEAFFGQGTRLTVV.

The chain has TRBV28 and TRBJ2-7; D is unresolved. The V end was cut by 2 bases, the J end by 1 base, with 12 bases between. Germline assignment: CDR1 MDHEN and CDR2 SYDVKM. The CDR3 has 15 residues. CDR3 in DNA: TGTGCCAGCAGTTTAATCATCGGCAGGTCCTACGAGCAGTACTTC. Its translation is CASSLIIGRSYEQYF.

The CDR3 region is CSASAGYSNQPQHF. As DNA, the CDR3 is TGCAGTGCTAGTGCGGGGTATAGCAATCAGCCCCAGCATTTT. J is TRBJ1-5 and V is TRBV20-1; D remains unclear. In germline, CDR1 is DFQATT, CDR2 SNEGSKA (reference sequence). There are 14 residues in the CDR3. Trimming stripped 3 bases from V and 0 bases from J, with 9 bases between.

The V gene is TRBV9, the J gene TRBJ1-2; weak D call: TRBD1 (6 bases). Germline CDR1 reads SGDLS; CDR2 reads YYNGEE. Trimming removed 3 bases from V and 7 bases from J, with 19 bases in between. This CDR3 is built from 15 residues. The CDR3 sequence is CASSAAGQSFSGYTF. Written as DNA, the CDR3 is TGTGCCAGCAGCGCGGCAGGACAGTCTTTTTCTGGCTACACCTTC.

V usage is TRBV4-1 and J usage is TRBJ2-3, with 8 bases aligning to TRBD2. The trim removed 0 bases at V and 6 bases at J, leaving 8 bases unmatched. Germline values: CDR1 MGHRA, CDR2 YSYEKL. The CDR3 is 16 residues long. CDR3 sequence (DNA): TGCGCCAGCAGCCAAGAACCAGCGGGGGCCTTCGATACGCAGTATTTT. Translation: CASSQEPAGAFDTQYF.